This T cell receptor (beta chain) originates from a study of a mutant IDH1 vaccine in newly diagnosed glioma. Study overall: Of the patients given treatment, approximately 62% were male and roughly 38% were female, and a mean age of around 38 years was recorded. Prior therapy was radiotherapy, temozolomide, or both; most received both.

The assay was immunoSEQ multiplex PCR, and TCRdb's table has in-frame clones only and misses some. The sample consists of about 88,000 clones, over 75% of them appearing once. Noted time point: baseline, week 1 (first vaccination visit). The treatment denotes: pre-vaccination baseline after standard-of-care therapy. Donors' newly diagnosed IDH1-mutant WHO grade 3 or 4 astrocytomas lacked nuclear ATRX. The CDR3 has 12 residues. The V gene lost 10 bases and the J gene lost 6 bases, with 15 bases spanning the gap. Germline CDR1 MNHEY, CDR2 SMNVEV (reference sequence). V is TRBV27 and J is TRBJ1-2; possible D gene TRBD1, 6 bases. Material: PBMCs, obtained from a glioma patient treated with radiotherapy, temozolomide or both. This TCR came from a man aged 40-49 years with glioma. Some clones in this sample may be carry-over from other donors' samples. CDR3 bases: TGTGCCACCCTGGAGGGGGTTCATGGCTACACCTTC. It specifies CATLEGVHGYTF.